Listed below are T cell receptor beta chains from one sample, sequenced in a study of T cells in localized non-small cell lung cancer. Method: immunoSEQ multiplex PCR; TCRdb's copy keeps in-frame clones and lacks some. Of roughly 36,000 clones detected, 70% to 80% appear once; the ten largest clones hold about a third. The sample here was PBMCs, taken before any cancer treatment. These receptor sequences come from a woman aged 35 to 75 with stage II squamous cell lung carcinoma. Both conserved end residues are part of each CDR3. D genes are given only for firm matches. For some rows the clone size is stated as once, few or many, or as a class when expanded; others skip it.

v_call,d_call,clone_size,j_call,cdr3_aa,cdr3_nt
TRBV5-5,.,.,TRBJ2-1,CATTRGVSDEQFF,TGTGCCACCACCAGAGGGGTGAGCGATGAGCAGTTCTTC
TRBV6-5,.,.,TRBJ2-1,CASSSWAGSNNEQFF,TGTGCCAGCAGTAGCTGGGCGGGAAGCAACAATGAGCAGTTCTTC
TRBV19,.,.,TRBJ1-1,CASMVSMNTEAFF,TGTGCCAGTATGGTCAGCATGAACACTGAAGCTTTCTTT
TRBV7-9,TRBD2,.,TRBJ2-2,CASSSTAGGPTGELFF,TGTGCCAGCAGCTCCACAGCGGGGGGGCCGACCGGGGAGCTGTTTTTT
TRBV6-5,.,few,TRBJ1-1,CASSYSIFAATEAFF,TGTGCCAGCAGTTACTCGATCTTCGCGGCCACTGAAGCTTTCTTT
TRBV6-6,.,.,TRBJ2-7,CASSYALGGPYNF,TGTGCCAGCAGTTACGCCCTCGGGGGACCCTATAACTTC
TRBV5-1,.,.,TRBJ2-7,CASSLDRPYEQYF,TGCGCCAGCAGCTTGGACAGACCCTACGAGCAGTACTTC
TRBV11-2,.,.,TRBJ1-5,CASSLWDGNQPQHF,TGTGCCAGCAGCCTATGGGACGGGAATCAGCCCCAGCATTTT
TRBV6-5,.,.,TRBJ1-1,CASAKEGGTEAFF,TGTGCCAGCGCCAAGGAGGGAGGAACTGAAGCTTTCTTT
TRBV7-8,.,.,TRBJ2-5,CASTSSTVSETQYF,TGTGCCAGCACCTCCTCGACCGTGTCCGAGACCCAGTACTTC
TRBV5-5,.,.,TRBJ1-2,CASSLAERGYTF,TGTGCCAGCAGCTTGGCCGAAAGAGGCTACACCTTC
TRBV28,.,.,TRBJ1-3,CASVGGDTIYF,TGTGCCAGCGTAGGGGGAGACACCATATATTTT
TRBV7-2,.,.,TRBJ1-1,CASSSIYNEAFF,TGTGCCAGCAGCTCGATTTACAATGAGGCTTTCTTT
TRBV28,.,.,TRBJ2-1,CASSFGSGTYNEQFF,TGTGCCAGCAGTTTCGGGTCGGGAACATACAATGAGCAGTTCTTC
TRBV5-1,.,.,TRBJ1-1,CASSFGGAGLEYHTEAFF,TGCGCCAGCAGCTTTGGAGGTGCAGGGCTAGAGTATCACACTGAAGCTTTCTTT
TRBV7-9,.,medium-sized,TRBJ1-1,CASSPRDTEAFF,TGTGCCAGCAGCCCCCGGGACACTGAAGCTTTCTTT
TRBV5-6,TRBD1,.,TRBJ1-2,CASRGTGGRYGYTF,TGTGCCAGCAGAGGGACAGGGGGACGATATGGCTACACCTTC
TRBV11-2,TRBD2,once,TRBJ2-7,CASSFPSGDGSGEQYF,TGTGCCAGCAGCTTTCCTAGCGGTGATGGCTCCGGCGAGCAGTACTTC
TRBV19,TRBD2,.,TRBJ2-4,CASSPLAGELNIQYF,TGTGCCAGTAGTCCACTAGCGGGGGAATTGAACATTCAGTACTTC
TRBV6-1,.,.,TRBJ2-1,CASSKGMYRVSYNEQFF,TGTGCCAGCAGTAAAGGAATGTACAGGGTGTCCTACAATGAGCAGTTCTTC
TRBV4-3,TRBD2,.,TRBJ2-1,CASSQDPQASGVYEQFF,TGCGCCAGCAGCCAAGACCCGCAGGCTAGCGGCGTCTATGAGCAGTTCTTC
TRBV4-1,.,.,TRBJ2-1,CASSQDALGSSYNEQFF,TGCGCCAGCAGCCAAGATGCACTCGGAAGCTCCTACAATGAGCAGTTCTTC
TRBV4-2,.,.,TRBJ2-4,CASSQAERGGNDKNIQYF,TGTGCCAGCAGCCAAGCCGAGCGTGGTGGGAATGACAAAAACATTCAGTACTTC
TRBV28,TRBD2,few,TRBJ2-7,CASSFLSGRDNEQYF,TGTGCCAGCAGTTTCCTAAGCGGGAGGGACAACGAGCAGTACTTC
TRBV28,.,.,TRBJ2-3,CASSLSPTDTQYF,TGTGCCAGCAGTCTATCCCCCACAGATACGCAGTATTTT
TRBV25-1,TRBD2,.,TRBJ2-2,CASSLRGIRTGELFF,TGTGCCAGCAGTTTGCGGGGGATCAGGACCGGGGAGCTGTTTTTT
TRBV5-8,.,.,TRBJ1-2,CASSLEFTGYTF,TGTGCCAGCAGCTTGGAGTTCACGGGCTACACCTTC
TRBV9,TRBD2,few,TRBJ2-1,CASSVGLGLASYNEQFF,TGTGCCAGCAGCGTAGGATTGGGACTAGCAAGCTACAATGAGCAGTTCTTC
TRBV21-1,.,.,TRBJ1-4,CASSKGGDSLNEKLFF,TGTGCCAGCAGCAAAGGCGGGGACAGCCTAAATGAAAAACTGTTTTTT
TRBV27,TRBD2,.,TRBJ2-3,CASSPLAGGAADTQYF,TGTGCCAGCAGTCCCCTCGCCGGGGGGGCCGCAGATACGCAGTATTTT